One T cell receptor (beta chain) is described in this entry. These data originate in a study of blood T cell repertoires in COVID-19. Study overall: The samples span acute and convalescent COVID-19 from the United States, Italy and Spain.

In the authors' methods: Reference gene primer amplification gave estimated nucleated cell counts. Sequencing used immunoSEQ multiplex PCR; TCRdb keeps in-frame clones, though not all of them. V and J calls plus clone size are reproduced from that table; the DNA served to infer D and trimming. The sample carries approximately 220,000 clones, about 80% recorded once. The CDR3 is made up of 14 amino acids. Germline assignment: CDR1 LNHDA and CDR2 SQIVND (reference sequence). J was trimmed by 2 bases and V by 1 base; bases with no gene match: 1. V usage is TRBV19 and J usage is TRBJ2-7, with 8 bases that match TRBD2. The sequence derives from a woman aged 30 to 39 who had recovered from COVID-19. Source material: peripheral blood. The DNA of the CDR3 is TGTGCCAGTAGTATAGGTAGCGGGACCTACGAGCAGTACTTC. Translated, it gives CASSIGSGTYEQYF.